The T cell receptor beta chain under discussion was sequenced for a study of Graves' ophthalmopathy and Graves' hyperthyroidism. Findings of the study overall: Most expanded clonotypes in thyroid above 0.001 frequency also showed up in blood.

Comment on this clonotype: Its antigen remains unidentified.

The CDR3 consists of 13 residues. V lost 1 base, J lost 5 bases, and 9 bases lay in between. The germline CDR1 and CDR2 sequences are SEHNR and FQNEAQ (reference sequence). TCR beta CDR3 regions were amplified from RNA transcripts. An opening RT-PCR round employed HTBI primers and preceded a second-round multiplex PCR. TCRdb re-derived calls from the multiplex PCR reads in MiXCR, one entry per CDR3 protein. The sample has 200,000 to 300,000 distinct CDR3 sequences; roughly 50% are singletons. Symptoms, serum thyroxine and TRAb, thyroid ultrasound, and orbital computed tomography formed the diagnostic basis.

The source of this sequence is an adult man with Graves' ophthalmopathy. Sequencing was done on a sample of peripheral blood. V usage is TRBV7-9 and J usage is TRBJ2-7; D may be TRBD2 (7 bases). The CDR3 loop is CASSLGGGDEQYF. Written as DNA, the CDR3 is TGTGCCAGCAGCTTAGGGGGGGGCGACGAGCAGTACTTC.